A selection of T cell receptor beta chains follows, all from one sample in a study of T cells after yellow fever vaccination. MiXCR was run by TCRdb on the 5' RACE reads, yielding one entry per CDR3 protein. The sample has around 530,000 distinct CDR3 sequences; about 15% are singletons. Sequencing was performed on PBMCs, taken about 5 days after the first yellow fever vaccination. The receptors were sampled from a man between 18 and 29 years old who received the YFV17D yellow fever vaccine. The CDR3 runs from the conserved cysteine through the conserved F or W. A D gene is named only where the DNA matches it firmly. Only some rows state a clone size, as once, few, many or a class for expanded clones.

>TRBV9|TRBJ2-2|-|TRBD1
TGTGCCGGAGGGACAGGGGCAAACACCGGGGAGCTGTTTTTT
CAGGTGANTGELFF
>TRBV20-1|TRBJ1-5|few|-
TGCAGTGCTAGCAGGAGCAATCAGCCCCAGCATTTT
CSASRSNQPQHF
>TRBV6-1|TRBJ2-5|few|TRBD2
TGTGCCAGCACCCCCTCCCCCGGACTAGCAGGACAAGAGACCCAGTACTTC
CASTPSPGLAGQETQYF
>TRBV19|TRBJ2-1|few|TRBD2
TGTGCCAGTAGTGGATCGGGGACTAGCGGGGCGCCGTTTTTTGAGCAGTTCTTC
CASSGSGTSGAPFFEQFF
>TRBV7-9|TRBJ2-1|-|-
TGTGCCAGCAGATACACAGGGAGCTCCTACAATGAGCAGTTCTTC
CASRYTGSSYNEQFF
>TRBV6-1|TRBJ2-5|-|TRBD1
TGTGCCAGCAGTGGGACAGGCCGACCAGAGACCCAGTACTTC
CASSGTGRPETQYF
>TRBV7-6|TRBJ2-2|-|-
TGTGCCAGCAGCTTAGAGGGGCCGGGGGCCGGGGAGCTGTTTTTT
CASSLEGPGAGELFF
>TRBV10-3|TRBJ2-7|few|TRBD1
TGTGCCATCAAAGAACAGGGGACCTACGAGCAGTACTTC
CAIKEQGTYEQYF
>TRBV20-1|TRBJ1-1|-|TRBD1
TGCAGTGCGCGGACAGGGGGCTGGGATACTGAAGCTTTCTTT
CSARTGGWDTEAFF
>TRBV20-1|TRBJ2-1|few|-
TGCAGTGCTAGAGATCCTAGGGGGGGCATATACAATGAGCAGTTCTTC
CSARDPRGGIYNEQFF
>TRBV27|TRBJ2-1|-|-
TGTGCCAGCAGTTTAGAACAGCTCAATGAGCAGTTCTTC
CASSLEQLNEQFF
>TRBV6-1|TRBJ1-1|few|TRBD1
TGTGCCAGCAAAACAGGGGGGGGAGTCACTGAAGCTTTCTTT
CASKTGGGVTEAFF
>TRBV28|TRBJ2-1|-|TRBD2
TGTGCCAGCACCAGCGGGGCTAAAATTGGTGAGCAGTTCTTC
CASTSGAKIGEQFF
>TRBV12-3/TRBV12-4|TRBJ2-5|-|-
TGTGCCAGCAGTACTCCCGGGGCAGGCGTCCAAGAGACCCAGTACTTC
CASSTPGAGVQETQYF
>TRBV3-1|TRBJ2-3|few|-
TGTGCCAGCACCAGGGGAGACCGAGCAGCGGGTACGCAGTATTTT
CASTRGDRAAGTQYF
>TRBV20-1|TRBJ2-5|-|TRBD1
TGCAGTGCCCCGTCGGGAAGGGACAGTGTTTTAGGGACCCAGTACTTC
CSAPSGRDSVLGTQYF
>TRBV27|TRBJ2-7|-|-
TGTGCCAGCAGTTTAAACAGCCTCTACGAGCAGTACTTC
CASSLNSLYEQYF
>TRBV6-5|TRBJ2-5|-|-
TGTGCCAGCAGTTACTCGACCGGGAAATTACAAGAGACCCAGTACTTC
CASSYSTGKLQETQYF
>TRBV4-1|TRBJ1-2|few|-
TGCGCCAGCAGGGCTATCCCCACCAGGAGAGCTAACTATGGCTACACCTTC
CASRAIPTRRANYGYTF
>TRBV6-1|TRBJ1-1|few|-
TGTGCCAGCAGTGAAGGGGGTCATGAAGCTTTCTTT
CASSEGGHEAFF
>TRBV12-3/TRBV12-4|TRBJ2-7|-|-
TGTGCCAGCGGAGGCCCCTCCGAGCAGTACTTC
CASGGPSEQYF
>TRBV4-1|TRBJ2-5|-|-
TGCGCCAGCAGCCGCCCCCTGGGGGAGACCCAGTACTTC
CASSRPLGETQYF
>TRBV6-1|TRBJ1-2|-|-
TGTGCCAGCAGAAAAGCACAGTCGGGCGACTATGGCTACACCTTC
CASRKAQSGDYGYTF
>TRBV27|TRBJ1-2|many|-
TGTGCCAGCAGTTTAAGTGCAGTAAAGAACTATGGCTACACCTTC
CASSLSAVKNYGYTF
>TRBV6-1|TRBJ1-1|few|-
TGTGCCAGCAGAAGGACCCTTTCGAGGGGCACTGAAGCTTTCTTT
CASRRTLSRGTEAFF
>TRBV5-1|TRBJ2-7|few|-
TGCGCCAGCAGCTTGGCCGAACGGGTCCGGGGGTGGGAGCAGTACTTC
CASSLAERVRGWEQYF
>TRBV10-3|TRBJ2-6|-|TRBD1
TGTGCCACTCATCCAACGGGACAGGGGGACTCTGGGGCCAACGTCCTGACTTTC
CATHPTGQGDSGANVLTF
>TRBV15|TRBJ2-2|-|-
TGTGCCACCAGCAGAGTTTCGAACACCGGGGAGCTGTTTTTT
CATSRVSNTGELFF
>TRBV12-3/TRBV12-4|TRBJ1-5|few|TRBD1
TGTGCCAGCAGTCCCCGACAGGGCCAGCCCCAGCATTTT
CASSPRQGQPQHF
>TRBV20-1|TRBJ2-1|few|TRBD2
TGCAGTGCTCTCACCGGTCGTGAGCGGGGGGTCCACAATGAGCAGTTCTTC
CSALTGRERGVHNEQFF
>TRBV12-3/TRBV12-4|TRBJ2-7|-|TRBD1
TGTGCCAGCACCGGTAGGGGGACAGGGACCTACGAGCAGTACTTC
CASTGRGTGTYEQYF
>TRBV7-9|TRBJ2-1|-|-
TGTGCCAGCAGCCCACGGGGGGCCGGAGGCAATGAGCAGTTCTTC
CASSPRGAGGNEQFF
>TRBV3-1|TRBJ1-1|many|-
TGTGCCAGCAGCCAGGCCGACAGAAACACTGAAGCTTTCTTT
CASSQADRNTEAFF
>TRBV29-1|TRBJ1-5|many|-
TGCAGCGTTTCAGATCCTAATCAGCCCCAGCATTTT
CSVSDPNQPQHF
>TRBV6-1|TRBJ2-2|many|-
TGTGCCAGCGGGCTGTGGGGGCCGAACACCGGGGAGCTGTTTTTT
CASGLWGPNTGELFF
>TRBV5-1|TRBJ1-2|-|-
TGCGCCAGCAGCAGGGGAGAAGCCTATGGCTACACCTTC
CASSRGEAYGYTF
>TRBV6-6|TRBJ2-1|-|-
TGTGCCAGCGTTAGGCAGGATTTCAATGAGCAGTTCTTC
CASVRQDFNEQFF
>TRBV4-1|TRBJ1-4|-|-
TGCGCCAGCAGCCAAGATAGGAAGGGAACTAATGAAAAACTGTTTTTT
CASSQDRKGTNEKLFF